This TCR beta chain is from a study of T cell responses to AZD1222 COVID-19 vaccine (dated by TCRdb to the early 2020s). Notes on the research overall: A total of more than 230 trial participants underwent TCR sequencing, of whom 207 had received two doses of AZD1222 and 26 had received two doses of the MenACWY control vaccine. Trial participants were enrolled by age into 18-55, 56-69 and 70-plus year subgroups, with about 150, 28 and 57 TCR-sequenced participants respectively. The research as a whole found: Vaccine-associated CD4 TCRs spanned the whole spike protein, with dominant responses in regions 160-218 and 743-854. In the small 56-69-year group, the increase in depth fell short of significance, most likely because of low power. Only six AZD1222 recipients were SARS-CoV-2 seropositive at baseline, limiting conclusions about previously exposed vaccinees. A significant rise in spike-specific TCR breadth and depth was observed after two AZD1222 doses relative to day 0 and relative to MenACWY recipients. Reportedly, almost half of the unique spike-specific TCRs recognized epitopes lying outside the regions that are mutated in the B.1.351 and B.1.1.7 variants. Most participants were white British and females outnumbered males, and the authors suggested that clonal diversity may have been underestimated. Because no day 14 peak-response samples were available, the repertoires could be characterized only after the peak T cell response.

From its cysteine to its phenylalanine, the CDR3 spans 12 amino acids. The only DNA kept is the CDR3, 36 bases in frame from the first base. Relative to germline, V is 1 base shorter and J is 0 bases shorter, with 4 bases between their ends. For CDR1 and CDR2, the germline V gene lists SQVTM and ANQGSEA. As for this clone: Its antigen remains unidentified. Within one base of it there is no much larger clone, and no base qualities were kept.

The sample's time point label, decoded: about 28 days (+/-7) after the second vaccine dose. AZD1222 recipients with second doses at about 4 weeks or about 12 weeks were pooled, because spike-specific TCR depth and breadth did not differ between schedules. Samples from vaccinated people were obtained from the UK trials COV001 and COV002, which included a single-blind randomized controlled phase 2/3 trial of AZD1222 (ChAdOx1 nCoV-19) in healthy adults. Trial participant PBMC samples were collected at day 0 and day 28 after the second dose for TCRbeta chain sequencing. The CDR3 regions of human TCRbeta chains were subjected to immunosequencing. The authors processed their data as follows. TCRs in the repertoires were compared against a reference library of SARS-CoV-2-specific TCRs that had been generated with the MIRA antigen-specificity platform. Breadth was defined as the fraction of unique TCRs that were SARS-CoV-2-associated, and depth was defined as the fraction of total T cells that were SARS-CoV-2-associated. Each spike-specific TCR was assigned to its reactive spike region and to a CD4 or CD8 class using the MIRA data. Log10-transformed breadth and depth values were compared by one-way ANOVA with Sidak's multiple comparisons tests. TCRdb retrieved this table from immuneACCESS and kept in-frame rearrangements only. Not all clones are present; in checked studies, unresolved V genes account for under half, and no reason is known for the remainder. V and J calls and clone size come straight from that table; D and trimming were deduced from the DNA. This sample holds 120,000 or so clones; approximately 94% were observed only once. The ten largest clones add up to 2.5% to 3.5% of the sample.

The chain couples TRBV29-1 to TRBJ2-7; the D gene remains uncertain. This clonotype was sampled from an adult who received the AZD1222 COVID-19 vaccine. The sequencing used peripheral blood, collected 28 days after the second AZD1222 dose. This receptor has the CDR3 CSVEGISYEQYF. The DNA sequence is TGCAGCGTTGAAGGAATCTCCTACGAGCAGTACTTC.